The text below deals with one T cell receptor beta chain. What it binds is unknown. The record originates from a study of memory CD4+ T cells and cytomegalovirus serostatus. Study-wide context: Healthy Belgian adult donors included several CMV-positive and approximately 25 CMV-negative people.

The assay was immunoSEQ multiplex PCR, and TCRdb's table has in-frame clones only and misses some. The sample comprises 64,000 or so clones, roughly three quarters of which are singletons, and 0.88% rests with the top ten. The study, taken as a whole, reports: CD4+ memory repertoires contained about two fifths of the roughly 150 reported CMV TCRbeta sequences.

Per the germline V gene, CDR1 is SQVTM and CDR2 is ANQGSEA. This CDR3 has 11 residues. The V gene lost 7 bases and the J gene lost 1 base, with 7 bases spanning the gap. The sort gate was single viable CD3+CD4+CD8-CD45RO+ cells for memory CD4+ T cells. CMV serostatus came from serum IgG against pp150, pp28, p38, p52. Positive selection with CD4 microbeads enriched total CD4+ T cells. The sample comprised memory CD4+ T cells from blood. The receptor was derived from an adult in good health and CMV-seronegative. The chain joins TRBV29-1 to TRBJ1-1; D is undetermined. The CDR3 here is CSGAANTEAFF. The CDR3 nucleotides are TGCAGCGGCGCAGCGAACACTGAAGCTTTCTTT.